This entry lists 16 T cell receptor beta chains sequenced from one sample in a study of PD-1 blockade in classical Hodgkin lymphoma. In every patient, relapse followed autologous stem cell transplantation, while exposure to brentuximab vedotin differed. The repertoire was sequenced with immunoSEQ multiplex PCR; TCRdb's copy has only in-frame clones and lacks some. The data contain 15,000 to 20,000 clones, roughly 80% of them singletons. Sequenced material: peripheral blood mononuclear cells (PBMCs), taken before the second cycle of nivolumab. The receptors come from a human donor with classical Hodgkin lymphoma.

V gene TRBV16 combines with J gene TRBJ2-7, with D possibly matching TRBD2 (6 bases). CDR1 is KGHSY, CDR2 FQNENV, per germline. The CDR3 extends over 11 amino acids. Trimming removed 8 bases from V and 7 bases from J, with 12 bases in between. DNA of the CDR3: TGTGCCAGCGGGCCGGGGAGGGAGCAGTACTTC. Protein product: CASGPGREQYF.

J is TRBJ2-7 and V is TRBV5-6; D is undetermined. The CDR3 totals 11 residues. V lost 2 bases, J lost 12 bases, and 12 bases lay in between. Germline values: CDR1 SGHDT, CDR2 YYEEEE. CDR3: CASSFRGPGYF. CDR3 in DNA: TGTGCCAGCAGCTTCCGCGGACCCGGGTACTTC.

This chain's CDR3 is CASSVVGGASEQFF. In DNA form, the CDR3 reads TGTGCCAGCAGCGTAGTCGGGGGGGCGAGTGAGCAGTTCTTC. J is TRBJ2-1 and V is TRBV9; 8 bases fit TRBD2. CDR1 SGDLS and CDR2 YYNGEE come from the germline V gene. The CDR3 covers 14 residues. J was trimmed by 9 bases and V by 0 bases; bases with no gene match: 5. The full variable domain, its missing parts supplied by reference TRBV9 and TRBJ2-1, is DSGVTQTPKHLITATGQRVTLRCSPRSGDLSVYWYQQSLDQGLQFLIQYYNGEERAKGNILERFSAQQFPDLHSELNLSSLELGDSALYFCASSVVGGASEQFFGPGTRLTVL.

The chain uses TRBV7-3 and TRBJ2-3; 8 positions agree with TRBD1. The V segment lost 5 bases and the J segment 7 bases; nucleotides outside the gene matches: 11. The length of the CDR3 is 15 residues. CDR1 and CDR2 from the germline V gene are SGHTA and FQGTGA. The DNA for the CDR3 is TGTGCCAGCAGCCGTGGGACAGGATCATTCTATACGCAGTATTTT. Amino acids: CASSRGTGSFYTQYF.

The rearrangement uses TRBV5-1 and TRBJ2-1, with D perhaps assigned TRBD1 or TRBD2 (5 bases each). Trimming stripped 1 base from V and 5 bases from J, with 7 bases between. Germline assignment: CDR1 SGHRS and CDR2 YFSETQ. The CDR3 extends over 13 amino acids. In DNA, the CDR3 is TGCGCCAGCAGCTTGTGGGGGAACAATGAGCAGTTCTTC. It yields the protein CASSLWGNNEQFF. The complete variable domain, with remaining parts taken from reference TRBV5-1 and TRBJ2-1, reads KAGVTQTPRYLIKTRGQQVTLSCSPISGHRSVSWYQQTPGQGLQFLFEYFSETQRNKGNFPGRFSGRQFSNSRSEMNVSTLELGDSALYLCASSLWGNNEQFFGPGTRLTVL.

Concerning this clone itself: In the same sample, other DNA sequences code for this CDR3. The J gene is TRBJ1-1, the V gene TRBV4-3, with D hard to call. Trimming pared 4 bases from V and 2 bases from J, leaving 17 bases between. The CDR3 has 16 amino acids. Germline V CDR1 and CDR2: LGHNA, YSLEER. The CDR3 DNA reads as TGCGCCAGCAGCCCTGCCGCGGGTAGCCTAAACACTGAAGCTTTCTTT. Its protein product is CASSPAAGSLNTEAFF.

In this sample, this clone turned up a few times. The J gene is TRBJ1-1, the V gene TRBV4-1; no firm D call. From germline, CDR1 is MGHRA and CDR2 YSYEKL. V lost 2 bases, J lost 7 bases, and 14 bases lay in between. CDR3 length: 14 residues. The CDR3 reads CASSQIIGLGEAFF. CDR3 nucleotide sequence: TGCGCCAGCAGCCAAATTATCGGGCTAGGTGAAGCTTTCTTT.

The chain carries TRBV27 and TRBJ2-1, with TRBD2 matching 7 bases. From germline, CDR1 is MNHEY and CDR2 SMNVEV (reference sequence). After removal of 2 bases from V and 3 bases from J, the junction contained 4 bases not matched to a gene. The CDR3 loop spans 15 amino acids. The DNA of the CDR3 is TGTGCCAGCAGTTTAGTCGGGGGGATCTACAATGAGCAGTTCTTC. Translation gives CASSLVGGIYNEQFF.

This clone was detected only a few times. This rearrangement joins TRBV6-1 to TRBJ1-1, with D hard to call. Germline V lookup: CDR1 MNHNS, CDR2 SASEGT. This CDR3 spans 12 amino acids. Trimming took 6 bases from V and 7 from J, leaving 12 bases between them. CDR3 protein: CASRSGRHEAFF. As DNA, the CDR3 is TGTGCCAGCAGATCTGGACGGCATGAAGCTTTCTTT.

The V call is TRBV5-1, the J call TRBJ2-3; no firm D call. This CDR3 is built from 14 residues. V shed 0 bases and J shed 4 bases, with 9 bases lying between them. Germline-derived CDR1 and CDR2 are SGHRS and YFSETQ. CDR3 nucleotide sequence: TGCGCCAGCAGCTTGGGGATTTGGCCAGATACGCAGTATTTT. This sequence encodes CASSLGIWPDTQYF.

This sequence joins TRBV19 and TRBJ1-1, with D maybe TRBD1 (6 bases). Trimming took off 10 bases at V and 5 bases at J, with 17 bases between the two ends. Germline V lookup: CDR1 LNHDA, CDR2 SQIVND (reference sequence). There are 13 residues in the CDR3. CDR3 in DNA: TGTGCCACTACCAGGGGCTTAAGGACTGAAGCTTTCTTT. Its protein is CATTRGLRTEAFF.

The V and J genes are TRBV14 and TRBJ2-1; D is undetermined. Germline loops: CDR1 SGHDN, CDR2 FVKESK. V was clipped by 0 bases and J by 4 bases, with 7 bases between them. The CDR3 consists of 14 residues. CDR3 DNA: TGTGCCAGCAGCCAAGATTTAGGTTACAATGAGCAGTTCTTC. Encoded protein: CASSQDLGYNEQFF.

This chain links TRBV6-5 with TRBJ1-1; D call uncertain. V lost 0 bases, J lost 0 bases, and 8 bases lay in between. The germline gives CDR1 MNHEY, CDR2 SVGAGI. The CDR3 is 15 amino acids. In DNA form, the CDR3 reads TGTGCCAGCAGTTACTCTGAGGACTTGAACACTGAAGCTTTCTTT. It translates to CASSYSEDLNTEAFF.

The V call is TRBV5-4, the J call TRBJ1-2, with 8 bases matching TRBD1. V lost 3 bases, J lost 7 bases, and 11 bases stayed unmatched. The germline CDR1 and CDR2 sequences are SGHNT and YYREEE (reference sequence). The CDR3 contains 15 residues. CDR3 DNA: TGTGCCAGCAGCTATCCGGACAGGGACAGGAGTGGCTACACCTTC. This codes for CASSYPDRDRSGYTF.

The rearrangement joins TRBV6-5 to TRBJ2-1; D is perhaps TRBD1 or TRBD2 (6 bases each). The CDR3 runs to 15 residues. Trimming stripped 7 bases from V and 9 bases from J, with 22 bases between. In germline, CDR1 is MNHEY, CDR2 SVGAGI. The CDR3 DNA follows: TGTGCCAGCAAGGTTGAGAGGGGGGAGTATAGTGAGCAGTTCTTC. Translated: CASKVERGEYSEQFF.

This clone was counted a single time. The rearrangement links TRBV4-1 to TRBJ1-4; D is unresolved. The CDR3 spans 15 residues. Trimming pared 0 bases from V and 6 bases from J, leaving 11 bases between. The germline V gene encodes CDR1 MGHRA and CDR2 YSYEKL. This chain's CDR3 is CASSQEASDDEKLFF. CDR3 nucleotides: TGCGCCAGCAGCCAAGAGGCGTCGGACGATGAAAAACTGTTTTTT.